Each of the 20 T cell receptor beta chains below was sequenced from the same sample in a study of CD8+CD57+ T cells in acquired aplastic anemia. Profiling that covered TCR beta VDJ and CDR3 relied on genomic DNA as its template. A single record per CDR3 protein comes from TCRdb applying MiXCR to the reads. The table lists 180,000 or so distinct CDR3 sequences, just over 45% of them singletons, with 2.5% to 3.5% in the top ten. Input material: sorted CD4+, CD8+, or CD8+CD57+ T cells (not recorded which) from PBMCs. Receptors were obtained from a human donor in good health.

This clonotype was seen ten or more times. The chain recombines TRBV11-2 with TRBJ2-2; weak D call: TRBD1 (6 bases). V was clipped by 5 bases and J by 5 bases, with 12 bases between them. The length of the CDR3 is 14 residues. Looked up from germline, CDR1 is SGHAT and CDR2 is FQNNGV. CDR3 bases: TGTGCCAGCAGCCCTAGGGACACTACCGGGGAGCTGTTTTTT. Translation gives CASSPRDTTGELFF.

This clonotype was picked up many times. This sequence joins TRBV9 and TRBJ2-3, with TRBD1 as a possible D gene (6 bases). From germline, CDR1 is SGDLS and CDR2 YYNGEE. V lost 4 bases to trimming and J lost 2 bases, with 11 bases between them. This CDR3 is 14 amino acids long. The CDR3 reads CASSITGYTDTQYF. The CDR3 coding sequence is TGTGCCAGCAGCATTACAGGGTACACAGATACGCAGTATTTT. The whole variable domain, filled in from reference TRBV9 and TRBJ2-3, reads DSGVTQTPKHLITATGQRVTLRCSPRSGDLSVYWYQQSLDQGLQFLIQYYNGEERAKGNILERFSAQQFPDLHSELNLSSLELGDSALYFCASSITGYTDTQYFGPGTRLTVL.

The chain's CDR3 is CASSLVWGQPNTEAFF. The DNA for the CDR3 is TGCGCCAGCAGCTTGGTTTGGGGTCAGCCGAACACTGAAGCTTTCTTT. J is TRBJ1-1 and V is TRBV5-1; the D is unclear. The CDR3 spans 16 residues. The germline gives CDR1 SGHRS, CDR2 YFSETQ. With 0 bases removed from V and 1 base from J, the gap between germline ends came to 13 bases.

The chain uses TRBV10-3 and TRBJ1-2; D is unresolved. The length of the CDR3 is 14 residues. Germline CDR1 reads ENHRY; CDR2 reads SYGVKD. V shed 3 bases and J shed 8 bases, with 16 bases lying between them. As DNA, the CDR3 is TGTGCCATCAGTGATGCCATTGCAGGTGCGGGCTACACCTTC. Translation: CAISDAIAGAGYTF.

The chain is built from TRBV7-2 and TRBJ2-7; 7 positions match TRBD2. This CDR3 is built from 13 residues. Germline V gene sequence: CDR1 SGHTA, CDR2 FQGNSA. The V gene end was trimmed by 3 bases and the J gene end by 2 bases; junction bases not matched to a gene: 1. The CDR3 reads CASSFAGAYEQYF. For the CDR3, the DNA is TGTGCCAGCAGCTTTGCGGGGGCCTACGAGCAGTACTTC.

The chain links TRBV6-1 to TRBJ1-2, with 10 nucleotides matching TRBD1. The CDR3 totals 16 residues. Per germline, CDR1 MNHNS and CDR2 SASEGT. Unmatched junction bases numbered 12, after V lost 6 bases and J lost 5 bases. CDR3 loop: CASRATGTGVGYGYTF. DNA of the CDR3: TGTGCCAGCAGGGCTACCGGGACAGGGGTTGGGTATGGCTACACCTTC.

This clonotype was recorded at least ten times. The chain carries TRBV19 and TRBJ2-3; no firm D call. CDR1 and CDR2 from the germline V gene are LNHDA and SQIVND (reference sequence). The CDR3 is made up of 16 amino acids. The ends were cut back, 4 bases at V and 5 bases at J, with 19 bases in the middle. This chain's CDR3 is CASSSLVETSGDTQYF. As DNA, the CDR3 is TGTGCCAGTAGTAGTCTGGTGGAGACGTCGGGAGATACGCAGTATTTT.

J is TRBJ2-7 and V is TRBV20-1; 9 bases are a match to TRBD2. CDR1 is DFQATT and CDR2 is SNEGSKA in the germline V gene (reference sequence). J lost 3 bases, V lost 5 bases, and 11 bases had no gene match. The CDR3 is 15 amino acids. The CDR3 here is CSADPLRGRDYEQYF. The CDR3 DNA reads as TGCAGTGCTGACCCCCTGCGCGGGAGGGACTACGAGCAGTACTTC.

In regard to this clonotype: Just one base apart from a much larger clone, this may be a read error. This chain connects TRBV6-1 to TRBJ1-2, with TRBD1 identical over 8 bases. Germline assignment: CDR1 MNHNS and CDR2 SASEGT. The CDR3 is made up of 12 amino acids. The CDR3 reads CASQGQEYGHTF. CDR3 coding DNA: TGTGCCAGCCAGGGACAGGAATATGGCCACACCTTC.

This clonotype was counted at least ten times. The chain employs TRBV7-2 and TRBJ2-5, with a tentative D call TRBD1 (5 bases). The CDR3 runs 14 residues. Germline CDR1 SGHTA, CDR2 FQGNSA. The V end lost 1 base, the J end lost 2 bases, and 8 bases lay between the germline ends. The CDR3 region has the DNA TGTGCCAGCAGCTTAGGGTGGACACAAGAGACCCAGTACTTC. It codes for CASSLGWTQETQYF.

This clonotype was detected once. One base away lies a much larger clone, so this may be a sequencing read error. V gene TRBV6-1 combines with J gene TRBJ2-7, with TRBD1 identical over 7 bases. V lost 6 bases to trimming and J lost 13 bases; unmatched junction nucleotides: 9. The CDR3 extends over 11 amino acids. Germline V lookup: CDR1 MNHNS, CDR2 SASEGT. The CDR3 DNA reads TGTGCCAGCAGGACCCCGGGACAGAGTTACTTC. Its translation: CASRTPGQSYF.

J is TRBJ2-1 and V is TRBV5-1; either TRBD1 or TRBD2 may fit D (6 bases each). This CDR3 is built from 14 residues. Trimming stripped 6 bases from V and 7 bases from J, with 17 bases between. Germline CDR1 SGHRS, CDR2 YFSETQ. CDR3 sequence reads: CASTLRGVLNEQFF. Here the CDR3 DNA reads TGCGCCAGCACCCTTAGGGGGGTCTTGAATGAGCAGTTCTTC.

Written as DNA, the CDR3 is TGTGCCACCAGCAGTCGAAAAGGCACAGATACGCAGTATTTT. Residues: CATSSRKGTDTQYF. The chain is built from TRBV15 and TRBJ2-3, with D unresolved. Trimming shortened V by 3 bases and J by 1 base, and 8 bases separated the two germline ends. Per germline, CDR1 LNHNV and CDR2 YYDKDF (reference sequence). The CDR3 length is 14 residues.

This clonotype has just a few counts. This sequence joins TRBV5-1 and TRBJ2-1; 11 nucleotides match TRBD2. This CDR3 is built from 18 residues. The V segment lost 0 bases and the J segment 3 bases; nucleotides outside the gene matches: 8. Germline V lookup: CDR1 SGHRS, CDR2 YFSETQ. CDR3 nucleotide sequence: TGCGCCAGCAGCTTGGCGTTTAAACTAGCGGGAGTCTACAATGAGCAGTTCTTC. Its translation: CASSLAFKLAGVYNEQFF.

This clonotype was seen a handful of times. This rearrangement joins TRBV10-3 to TRBJ1-5; no firm D call. Trimming shortened V by 3 bases and J by 5 bases, and 11 bases separated the two germline ends. From germline, CDR1 is ENHRY and CDR2 SYGVKD. This CDR3 region has 14 residues. The CDR3, as DNA: TGTGCCATCAGTGACCCGCGTGAGGATCAGCCCCAGCATTTT. Amino acids: CAISDPREDQPQHF.

This clonotype was counted ten times or more. The chain recombines TRBV27 with TRBJ2-7; possible D gene TRBD2, 5 bases. The CDR3 totals 16 residues. V lost 4 bases and J lost 5, with 21 bases in between. Germline CDR1 reads MNHEY; CDR2 reads SMNVEV (reference sequence). CDR3 amino acids: CASSSFSGGAVHEQYF. CDR3 nucleotide sequence: TGTGCCAGCAGTTCCTTTTCAGGAGGAGCTGTTCACGAGCAGTACTTC.

This clonotype was seen many times. This chain connects TRBV7-8 to TRBJ2-7, with D unresolved. The V and J ends lost 5 bases and 5 bases respectively, with 10 bases between them. The germline V gene encodes CDR1 SGHVS and CDR2 FQNEAQ. This CDR3 contains 12 residues. In nucleotides, the CDR3 is TGTGCCAGCAGCCCGATCTTTCACGAGCAGTACTTC. Translation: CASSPIFHEQYF. The whole variable domain, remainder taken from reference TRBV7-8 and TRBJ2-7, is GAGVSQSPRYKVAKRGQDVALRCDPISGHVSLFWYQQALGQGPEFLTYFQNEAQLDKSGLPSDRFFAERPEGSVSTLKIQRTQQEDSAVYLCASSPIFHEQYFGPGTRLTVT.

This clonotype was observed many times. V and J are TRBV7-3 and TRBJ2-2; 7 positions agree with TRBD1. The CDR3 is 14 residues long. From germline, CDR1 is SGHTA and CDR2 FQGTGA. V gave up 1 base and J gave up 5 bases; unmatched junction bases: 1. Here the CDR3 DNA reads TGTGCCAGCAGCTTAAAGACAGGGACCGGGGAGCTGTTTTTT. This sequence encodes CASSLKTGTGELFF.

The rearrangement uses TRBV20-1 and TRBJ2-1; D ambiguous. V was shortened by 3 bases and J by 9 bases, with 9 bases between the two germline ends. The CDR3 sequence is 11 residues long. The germline CDR1 and CDR2 sequences are DFQATT and SNEGSKA (reference sequence). The CDR3 DNA follows: TGCAGTGCTAGCCTGTTGGGTGAGCAGTTCTTC. Translation gives CSASLLGEQFF.

This chain links TRBV9 with TRBJ2-5; D gene uncertain. This CDR3 contains 13 residues. From germline, CDR1 is SGDLS and CDR2 YYNGEE. Trimming stripped 0 bases from V and 3 bases from J, with 6 bases between. For the CDR3, the DNA is TGTGCCAGCAGCGTAGCGGGCAAAGAGACCCAGTACTTC. Amino acid sequence: CASSVAGKETQYF.